This T cell receptor (beta chain) originates from a study of blood T cell repertoires in COVID-19. The protocol was immunoSEQ multiplex PCR, while the TCRdb copy is restricted to in-frame clones and leaves out a portion. This sample has some 460,000 clones, with around nine tenths found just once. This clone was seen more than once but under ten times. The CDR3 spans 14 residues. The V end was cut by 5 bases, the J end by 2 bases, with 12 bases between. Germline values: CDR1 SNHLY, CDR2 FYNNEI. The source material was PBMCs or T cells enriched from blood (not recorded which). The gene calls are TRBV2 and TRBJ1-2, with D maybe TRBD1 (6 bases). This clonotype originated in a young woman with acute COVID-19. The CDR3 reads CASSRDTGNYGYTF. In DNA form, the CDR3 reads TGTGCCAGCAGTCGGGACACTGGGAACTATGGCTACACCTTC.